This is a list of T cell receptor beta chains from one sample in a study of cytomegalovirus exposure and HLA in healthy donors. The data were produced by immunoSEQ multiplex PCR, yet TCRdb's version contains in-frame clones alone and is incomplete. The sample includes about 160,000 clones, 80% to 90% of them seen just once. The sample taken for sequencing was PBMCs. The receptors shown here come from a woman in her thirties in good health and CMV-seronegative. Both conserved end residues are part of each CDR3. Fields, in order: D gene, clone size, J gene, V gene, CDR3 DNA, CDR3 protein. The D gene is left open where the match is weak. Clone size is given for some rows only: seen once, a few or many times, or a class if the clone is expanded.

>.|.|TRBJ2-1|TRBV27
TGTGCCAGCAGTTTGTATTTGGGTGTCCGAAGGACATCCTCCTACAATGAGCAGTTCTTC
CASSLYLGVRRTSSYNEQFF
>TRBD2|.|TRBJ2-1|TRBV2
TGTGCCAGCAGTCTGGCTAGCGGGGTCATTGACAATGAGCAGTTCTTC
CASSLASGVIDNEQFF
>TRBD2|.|TRBJ2-7|TRBV4-1
TGCGCCAGCAGCCAAGTCCCGACCGGGAGGCTATACGAGCAGTACTTC
CASSQVPTGRLYEQYF
>TRBD1|few|TRBJ1-1|TRBV6-1
TGTGCCAGCAGTGAACGCGGGACAGGGGCTAACACTGAAGCTTTCTTT
CASSERGTGANTEAFF
>TRBD2|.|TRBJ2-5|TRBV11-2
TGTGCCAGCAGCCCCAGACTAGCGGGGGGACTGCCGGGGGAAGAGACCCAGTACTTC
CASSPRLAGGLPGEETQYF
>.|once|TRBJ2-5|TRBV7-9
TGTGCCAGCATGGCCCAAGAGACCCAGTACTTC
CASMAQETQYF
>TRBD1|.|TRBJ2-7|TRBV5-5
TGTGCCAGCAGCTTGGCCCCGGACAGGGGCTACGAGCAGTACTTC
CASSLAPDRGYEQYF
>.|.|TRBJ2-2|TRBV19
TGTGCCAGTAGTACTCCCCAAGCCGGGGAGCTGTTTTTT
CASSTPQAGELFF
>TRBD1|.|TRBJ1-2|TRBV6-4
TGTGCCAGGACAGGGGTTCTGTGGGGCTACACCTTC
CARTGVLWGYTF
>.|once|TRBJ2-7|TRBV5-6
TGTGCCAGCAGCTACGGGTCCTACGAGCAGTACTTC
CASSYGSYEQYF
>.|few|TRBJ2-7|TRBV27
TGTGCCAGCAGTTTAGGGTACGAGCAGTACTTC
CASSLGYEQYF
>TRBD1|few|TRBJ1-6|TRBV7-3
TGTGCCAGCAGCTCGCAGCCGACAGGGATGAATTCACCCCTCCACTTT
CASSSQPTGMNSPLHF
>.|.|TRBJ1-5|TRBV18
TGTGCCAGCTCACCCCCGGTGGGGACCCAGCATTTT
CASSPPVGTQHF
>.|.|TRBJ1-6|TRBV7-2
TGTGCCAGCAGCCCCGCGGATTCACCCCTCCACTTT
CASSPADSPLHF
>.|once|TRBJ1-2|TRBV6-6
TGTGCCACCGGCGACAGGCGCTATGGCTACACCTTC
CATGDRRYGYTF
>.|.|TRBJ2-1|TRBV9
TGTGCCAGCAGCGTAGACCTAGCTTCATCCTACAATGAGCAGTTCTTC
CASSVDLASSYNEQFF
>.|.|TRBJ2-1|TRBV6-4
TGTGCCAGCAGTGTTTCGCGGGAAGGTGAGCAGTTCTTC
CASSVSREGEQFF
>.|.|TRBJ2-7|TRBV25-1
TGTGCCAGCAGCACATTGTACGAGCAGTACTTC
CASSTLYEQYF
>TRBD2|.|TRBJ2-7|TRBV9
TGTGCCAGCAGCCCCTATAGCGGGAGCCTTACCTACGAGCAGTACTTC
CASSPYSGSLTYEQYF
>.|.|TRBJ1-6|TRBV12-5
TGTGCTAGTGGCTCCCTAAATACCAATTCACCCCTCCACTTT
CASGSLNTNSPLHF
>.|.|TRBJ2-7|TRBV14
TGTGCCAGCAGCCAATATGGGGCAGGGTACGAGCAGTACTTC
CASSQYGAGYEQYF
>TRBD1|.|TRBJ1-3|TRBV9
TGTGCCAGCAGCGTTGGCGTAGGGGGCGCGACTGGAAACACCATATATTTT
CASSVGVGGATGNTIYF
>TRBD1|.|TRBJ1-4|TRBV6-6
TGTGCCAGCAGTTGGCAGGGGGCTGGGAAGGAAAAACTGTTTTTT
CASSWQGAGKEKLFF
>.|.|TRBJ2-2|TRBV7-6
TGTGCCAGCAGCACGCGTCCCGGACACACCGGGGAGCTGTTTTTT
CASSTRPGHTGELFF
>TRBD2|once|TRBJ2-7|TRBV11-1
TGTGCCAGCAGCTTCCAGTCTAGCGGGGCCTACGAGCAGTACTTC
CASSFQSSGAYEQYF
>TRBD2|.|TRBJ2-7|TRBV9
TGTGCCAGCAGCGTAGGAGGAGCGGGAGGCTACGAGCAGTACTTC
CASSVGGAGGYEQYF
>TRBD1|.|TRBJ2-7|TRBV25-1
TGTGCCAGCAGTGACGGGACAGGTATTTCCTACGAGCAGTACTTC
CASSDGTGISYEQYF
>TRBD1|.|TRBJ1-2|TRBV28
TGTGCCAGCAGAGGTAGGACAGGGAAAAACTCCTATGGCTACACCTTC
CASRGRTGKNSYGYTF
>.|.|TRBJ2-5|TRBV13
TGTGCCAGCAGCTTATTTCAAGAGACCCAGTACTTC
CASSLFQETQYF
>.|.|TRBJ2-1|TRBV7-3
TGTGCCAGCAGCTTAAGGCCCGGGCTCGCAGGCAATGAGCAGTTCTTC
CASSLRPGLAGNEQFF
>.|.|TRBJ2-1|TRBV6-4
TGTGCCAGCAGTGGGTCGGGGCAGGGCTACAATGAGCAGTTCTTC
CASSGSGQGYNEQFF
>.|.|TRBJ1-4|TRBV15
TGTGCCACCGCGGGAGCAACTAATGAAAAACTGTTTTTT
CATAGATNEKLFF